A single sample gave rise to the 21 T cell receptor beta chains below, sequenced in a study of PD-1 blockade in classical Hodgkin lymphoma. This table comes from immunoSEQ multiplex PCR, and its TCRdb copy is limited to in-frame clones, with some not included. This table has 30,000 to 35,000 clones, 82% appearing once. Every single patient, without exception, relapsed after autologous stem cell transplantation, and brentuximab vedotin exposure varied. The sequencing here drew on peripheral blood mononuclear cells (PBMCs), taken at baseline. All receptors come from a human donor with classical Hodgkin lymphoma.

The chain has TRBV29-1 and TRBJ1-5, with D tentatively TRBD1 (5 bases). V lost 0 bases and J lost 8, with 11 bases in between. Looked up from germline, CDR1 is SQVTM and CDR2 is ANQGSEA. The CDR3 contains 13 residues. Here the CDR3 reads CSVEENGGEPQHF. The CDR3 DNA sequence: TGCAGCGTTGAAGAAAATGGGGGGGAGCCCCAGCATTTT.

This clone came up a few times. The V and J genes are TRBV19 and TRBJ1-5, with a tentative D call TRBD1 (6 bases). Germline V gene data show CDR1 as LNHDA and CDR2 as SQIVND (reference sequence). V lost 9 bases, J lost 4 bases, and 13 bases lay in between. The CDR3 has 13 amino acids. The CDR3 DNA sequence: TGTGCCAGCGGACTACAGGGAAATCAGCCCCAGCATTTT. Encoded protein: CASGLQGNQPQHF.

The genes are TRBV5-1 and TRBJ2-5, with 8 bases identical to TRBD1. CDR1 is SGHRS and CDR2 is YFSETQ in the germline V gene. The CDR3 contains 15 residues. With 2 bases clipped from V and 5 bases from J, the junction kept 8 bases outside the gene matches. The CDR3 DNA sequence: TGCGCCAGCAGCTTAATCTTTGGGGACAGGGAGACCCAGTACTTC. It is translated as CASSLIFGDRETQYF.

The V and J genes are TRBV2 and TRBJ2-7; D unclear. CDR1 is SNHLY, CDR2 FYNNEI, per germline. V was cut by 4 bases and J by 4 bases, with 2 bases left in between. The CDR3 extends over 10 amino acids. The CDR3, as DNA: TGTGCCAGCAGTGTTTACGAGCAGTACTTC. Its protein product is CASSVYEQYF.

V and J are TRBV9 and TRBJ1-2; TRBD1 matches 11 bases. Germline V CDR1 and CDR2: SGDLS, YYNGEE. The CDR3 consists of 16 residues. The junction had 5 bases not matched to a gene; V was cut back by 3 bases and J by 1 base. Written as DNA, the CDR3 is TGTGCCAGCAGCGACCGGGACAGGGGGGGTAACTATGGCTACACCTTC. Its translation: CASSDRDRGGNYGYTF.

The chain uses TRBV25-1 and TRBJ2-1; no clear D gene. Germline V gene data show CDR1 as MGHDK and CDR2 as SYGVNS. V was trimmed by 6 bases and J by 5 bases, leaving 8 bases between them. The CDR3 is made up of 12 amino acids. CDR3: CASSGWDNEQFF. In DNA, the CDR3 is TGTGCCAGCAGCGGGTGGGACAATGAGCAGTTCTTC.

The V call is TRBV6-1, the J call TRBJ2-7; D uncertain. Between the trimmed V and J ends, which lost 7 bases and 7 bases, there was a span of 20 bases. The CDR3 is made up of 14 amino acids. Germline CDR1 MNHNS, CDR2 SASEGT. CDR3 residues: CASKNSPLSREQYF. The DNA for the CDR3 is TGTGCCAGCAAAAACAGCCCTCTCTCGCGAGAGCAGTACTTC.

The J gene is TRBJ2-2, the V gene TRBV10-3; 11 positions match TRBD2. The germline V gene encodes CDR1 ENHRY and CDR2 SYGVKD. The ends lost 3 bases at V and 8 bases at J; junction bases unmatched: 5. The CDR3 contains 15 residues. The CDR3 nucleotides read TGTGCCATCAGTGACAAGACTAGCGGGGTGGGGGAGCTGTTTTTT. This sequence encodes CAISDKTSGVGELFF.

V usage is TRBV28 and J usage is TRBJ2-7, with TRBD1 identical over 7 bases. After removal of 8 bases from V and 0 bases from J, the junction contained 10 bases not matched to a gene. Germline CDR1 and CDR2: MDHEN and SYDVKM. The CDR3 has 15 amino acids. The CDR3 loop is CASLARDRSSYEQYF. The CDR3 region has the DNA TGTGCCAGCCTGGCCCGGGACAGAAGCTCCTACGAGCAGTACTTC.

The genes are TRBV9 and TRBJ1-2, with 7 bases aligning to TRBD1. From germline, CDR1 is SGDLS and CDR2 YYNGEE. V lost 3 bases to trimming and J lost 6 bases; unmatched junction nucleotides: 11. The CDR3 has 15 residues. The CDR3 here is CASSATGDGFDGYTF. DNA of the CDR3: TGTGCCAGCAGCGCAACAGGGGATGGGTTCGATGGCTACACCTTC. Full variable domain (missing parts from reference TRBV9 and TRBJ1-2): DSGVTQTPKHLITATGQRVTLRCSPRSGDLSVYWYQQSLDQGLQFLIQYYNGEERAKGNILERFSAQQFPDLHSELNLSSLELGDSALYFCASSATGDGFDGYTFGSGTRLTVV.

The sample holds a few counts of this clone. The chain has TRBV4-3 and TRBJ1-2, with no clear D. Trimming took off 0 bases at V and 4 bases at J, with 9 bases between the two ends. Germline loops: CDR1 LGHNA, CDR2 YSLEER. The CDR3 extends over 14 amino acids. CDR3 DNA sequence: TGCGCCAGCAGCCAAGATAGGGCGTCCTATGGCTACACCTTC. This translates into CASSQDRASYGYTF.

To note about this clone: A much larger clone lies one base from this, so it may be a read error. J is TRBJ1-6 and V is TRBV28; 9 positions match TRBD1. Germline V gene lookup returns CDR1 MDHEN and CDR2 SYDVKM. The trim removed 6 bases at V and 9 bases at J, leaving 6 bases unmatched. The CDR3 totals 14 residues. The CDR3 DNA reads as TGTGCCAGCAGACCAGACAGGGGGGGTTCACCCCTCCACTTT. It translates to CASRPDRGGSPLHF.

This chain links TRBV5-1 with TRBJ1-1; D remains ambiguous. The CDR3 loop spans 13 amino acids. The germline V gene has CDR1 SGHRS and CDR2 YFSETQ. Trimming pared 4 bases from V and 3 bases from J, leaving 10 bases between. CDR3 amino acids: CASSLFGDTEAFF. The DNA of the CDR3 is TGCGCCAGCAGCCTCTTTGGGGACACTGAAGCTTTCTTT.

This clone was detected only once. The chain is built from TRBV2 and TRBJ2-7; TRBD2 aligns across 9 bases. The V gene end was trimmed by 5 bases and the J gene end by 6 bases; junction bases not matched to a gene: 5. This CDR3 region has 13 residues. From germline, CDR1 is SNHLY and CDR2 FYNNEI. CDR3 sequence (DNA): TGTGCCAGCAGTCGGCGGGGGGGCATCGAGCAGTACTTC. Residues: CASSRRGGIEQYF. Full variable domain (rest looked up from reference TRBV2 and TRBJ2-7): EPEVTQTPSHQVTQMGQEVILRCVPISNHLYFYWYRQILGQKVEFLVSFYNNEISEKSEIFDDQFSVERPDGSNFTLKIRSTKLEDSAMYFCASSRRGGIEQYFGPGTRLTVT.

This clone was observed a single time. The chain combines TRBV7-3 with TRBJ2-7, with D perhaps TRBD2 (6 bases). This CDR3 has 16 amino acids. Trimming removed 5 bases from V and 0 bases from J, with 17 bases in between. CDR1 SGHTA and CDR2 FQGTGA come from the germline V gene. DNA for the CDR3: TGTGCCAGCAGCCCCCATTCGGCGGGGAACTCCTACGAGCAGTACTTC. It is translated as CASSPHSAGNSYEQYF.

This chain connects TRBV6-6 to TRBJ1-5, with 10 bases that match TRBD1. Germline V gives CDR1 MNHNY, CDR2 SVGAGI (reference sequence). CDR3 length: 16 amino acids. V lost 10 bases and J lost 2; bases outside the gene matches: 11. The CDR3 reads CATGPGQGFGNQPQHF. CDR3 DNA sequence: TGTGCCACCGGACCGGGACAGGGGTTCGGCAATCAGCCCCAGCATTTT.

The chain joins TRBV6-6 to TRBJ1-5; 7 bases agree with TRBD1. The CDR3 has 16 amino acids. V was clipped by 5 bases and J by 6 bases; unmatched bases: 13. CDR1 MNHNY and CDR2 SVGAGI come from the germline V gene (reference sequence). The chain's CDR3 is CASSRVGDRVGQPQHF. The CDR3 bases are TGTGCCAGCAGTCGAGTCGGAGACAGGGTGGGTCAGCCCCAGCATTTT.

The chain combines TRBV6-6 with TRBJ2-1; no firm D call. Trimming shortened V by 5 bases and J by 7 bases, and 15 bases separated the two germline ends. Germline V CDR1 and CDR2: MNHNY, SVGAGI (reference sequence). The CDR3 sequence is 14 residues long. In nucleotides, the CDR3 is TGTGCCAGCAGTAAATGGACGGAAAGGAATGAGCAGTTCTTC. Translating gives CASSKWTERNEQFF.

The rearrangement uses TRBV29-1 and TRBJ2-5; 7 nucleotides agree with TRBD2. This CDR3 is built from 14 residues. J was trimmed by 5 bases and V by 6 bases; bases with no gene match: 12. Germline CDR1 reads SQVTM; CDR2 reads ANQGSEA. The CDR3 loop is CSVARGDLAETQYF. CDR3 bases: TGCAGCGTAGCACGGGGGGATCTCGCTGAGACCCAGTACTTC.

This chain uses TRBV2 with TRBJ1-1; D may be TRBD1 (5 bases). Deletions cut 4 bases from V and 0 bases from J, with 6 bases between. Per the germline V gene, CDR1 is SNHLY and CDR2 is FYNNEI. The CDR3 covers 13 residues. As DNA, the CDR3 is TGTGCCAGCAGTGGACAGATGAACACTGAAGCTTTCTTT. Protein product: CASSGQMNTEAFF.

The gene calls are TRBV5-1 and TRBJ1-2; D possibly corresponds to TRBD1 (6 bases). This CDR3 has 15 amino acids. V lost 4 bases and J lost 4, with 17 bases in between. Germline loops: CDR1 SGHRS, CDR2 YFSETQ. The CDR3 sequence: CASSSSSGAFYGYTF. In DNA, the CDR3 is TGCGCCAGCAGCAGCAGCTCAGGGGCCTTCTATGGCTACACCTTC.